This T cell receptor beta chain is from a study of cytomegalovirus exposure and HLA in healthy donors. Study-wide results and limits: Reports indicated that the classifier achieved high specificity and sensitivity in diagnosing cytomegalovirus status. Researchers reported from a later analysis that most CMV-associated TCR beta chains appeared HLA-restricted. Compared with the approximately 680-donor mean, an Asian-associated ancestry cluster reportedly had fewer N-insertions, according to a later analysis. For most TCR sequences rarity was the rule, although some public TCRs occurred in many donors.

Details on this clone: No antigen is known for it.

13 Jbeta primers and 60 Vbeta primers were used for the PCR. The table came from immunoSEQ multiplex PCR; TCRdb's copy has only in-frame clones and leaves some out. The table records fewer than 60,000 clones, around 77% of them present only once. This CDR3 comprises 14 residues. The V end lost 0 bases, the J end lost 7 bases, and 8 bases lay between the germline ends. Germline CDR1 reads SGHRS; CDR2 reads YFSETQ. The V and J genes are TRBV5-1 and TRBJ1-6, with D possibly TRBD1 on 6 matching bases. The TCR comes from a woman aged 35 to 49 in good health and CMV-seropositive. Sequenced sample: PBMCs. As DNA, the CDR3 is TGCGCCAGCAGCTTGGACAGGGCAAATTCACCCCTCCACTTT. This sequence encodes CASSLDRANSPLHF.